This T cell receptor beta chain was profiled in a study of cytomegalovirus exposure and HLA in healthy donors. Regarding the study as a whole: The study dropped some indistinguishable V segments, TRBV6-2 and TRBV6-3 among them. A later analysis appeared to link common viral pathogens to several of the most significant clusters.

With 60 Vbeta and 13 Jbeta primers, the PCR was carried out. Profiled with immunoSEQ multiplex PCR; TCRdb holds only in-frame clones, not every one. The profile shows over 120,000 clones, about 81% of them singletons. The CDR3 has 16 residues. Per germline, CDR1 SGDLS and CDR2 YYNGEE. The ends were cut back, 2 bases at V and 12 bases at J, with 24 bases in the middle. This clone has just one count. Antigen specificity is unknown. The sequenced sample consisted of PBMCs. The source of this sequence is a man under 40 in good health and CMV-seronegative. V gene TRBV9 combines with J gene TRBJ2-1; TRBD1 is a possible D gene (6 bases). The CDR3: CASSVPPGRGSEVQFF. The CDR3 nucleotides are TGTGCCAGCAGCGTTCCTCCCGGAAGGGGGTCGGAGGTGCAGTTCTTC.